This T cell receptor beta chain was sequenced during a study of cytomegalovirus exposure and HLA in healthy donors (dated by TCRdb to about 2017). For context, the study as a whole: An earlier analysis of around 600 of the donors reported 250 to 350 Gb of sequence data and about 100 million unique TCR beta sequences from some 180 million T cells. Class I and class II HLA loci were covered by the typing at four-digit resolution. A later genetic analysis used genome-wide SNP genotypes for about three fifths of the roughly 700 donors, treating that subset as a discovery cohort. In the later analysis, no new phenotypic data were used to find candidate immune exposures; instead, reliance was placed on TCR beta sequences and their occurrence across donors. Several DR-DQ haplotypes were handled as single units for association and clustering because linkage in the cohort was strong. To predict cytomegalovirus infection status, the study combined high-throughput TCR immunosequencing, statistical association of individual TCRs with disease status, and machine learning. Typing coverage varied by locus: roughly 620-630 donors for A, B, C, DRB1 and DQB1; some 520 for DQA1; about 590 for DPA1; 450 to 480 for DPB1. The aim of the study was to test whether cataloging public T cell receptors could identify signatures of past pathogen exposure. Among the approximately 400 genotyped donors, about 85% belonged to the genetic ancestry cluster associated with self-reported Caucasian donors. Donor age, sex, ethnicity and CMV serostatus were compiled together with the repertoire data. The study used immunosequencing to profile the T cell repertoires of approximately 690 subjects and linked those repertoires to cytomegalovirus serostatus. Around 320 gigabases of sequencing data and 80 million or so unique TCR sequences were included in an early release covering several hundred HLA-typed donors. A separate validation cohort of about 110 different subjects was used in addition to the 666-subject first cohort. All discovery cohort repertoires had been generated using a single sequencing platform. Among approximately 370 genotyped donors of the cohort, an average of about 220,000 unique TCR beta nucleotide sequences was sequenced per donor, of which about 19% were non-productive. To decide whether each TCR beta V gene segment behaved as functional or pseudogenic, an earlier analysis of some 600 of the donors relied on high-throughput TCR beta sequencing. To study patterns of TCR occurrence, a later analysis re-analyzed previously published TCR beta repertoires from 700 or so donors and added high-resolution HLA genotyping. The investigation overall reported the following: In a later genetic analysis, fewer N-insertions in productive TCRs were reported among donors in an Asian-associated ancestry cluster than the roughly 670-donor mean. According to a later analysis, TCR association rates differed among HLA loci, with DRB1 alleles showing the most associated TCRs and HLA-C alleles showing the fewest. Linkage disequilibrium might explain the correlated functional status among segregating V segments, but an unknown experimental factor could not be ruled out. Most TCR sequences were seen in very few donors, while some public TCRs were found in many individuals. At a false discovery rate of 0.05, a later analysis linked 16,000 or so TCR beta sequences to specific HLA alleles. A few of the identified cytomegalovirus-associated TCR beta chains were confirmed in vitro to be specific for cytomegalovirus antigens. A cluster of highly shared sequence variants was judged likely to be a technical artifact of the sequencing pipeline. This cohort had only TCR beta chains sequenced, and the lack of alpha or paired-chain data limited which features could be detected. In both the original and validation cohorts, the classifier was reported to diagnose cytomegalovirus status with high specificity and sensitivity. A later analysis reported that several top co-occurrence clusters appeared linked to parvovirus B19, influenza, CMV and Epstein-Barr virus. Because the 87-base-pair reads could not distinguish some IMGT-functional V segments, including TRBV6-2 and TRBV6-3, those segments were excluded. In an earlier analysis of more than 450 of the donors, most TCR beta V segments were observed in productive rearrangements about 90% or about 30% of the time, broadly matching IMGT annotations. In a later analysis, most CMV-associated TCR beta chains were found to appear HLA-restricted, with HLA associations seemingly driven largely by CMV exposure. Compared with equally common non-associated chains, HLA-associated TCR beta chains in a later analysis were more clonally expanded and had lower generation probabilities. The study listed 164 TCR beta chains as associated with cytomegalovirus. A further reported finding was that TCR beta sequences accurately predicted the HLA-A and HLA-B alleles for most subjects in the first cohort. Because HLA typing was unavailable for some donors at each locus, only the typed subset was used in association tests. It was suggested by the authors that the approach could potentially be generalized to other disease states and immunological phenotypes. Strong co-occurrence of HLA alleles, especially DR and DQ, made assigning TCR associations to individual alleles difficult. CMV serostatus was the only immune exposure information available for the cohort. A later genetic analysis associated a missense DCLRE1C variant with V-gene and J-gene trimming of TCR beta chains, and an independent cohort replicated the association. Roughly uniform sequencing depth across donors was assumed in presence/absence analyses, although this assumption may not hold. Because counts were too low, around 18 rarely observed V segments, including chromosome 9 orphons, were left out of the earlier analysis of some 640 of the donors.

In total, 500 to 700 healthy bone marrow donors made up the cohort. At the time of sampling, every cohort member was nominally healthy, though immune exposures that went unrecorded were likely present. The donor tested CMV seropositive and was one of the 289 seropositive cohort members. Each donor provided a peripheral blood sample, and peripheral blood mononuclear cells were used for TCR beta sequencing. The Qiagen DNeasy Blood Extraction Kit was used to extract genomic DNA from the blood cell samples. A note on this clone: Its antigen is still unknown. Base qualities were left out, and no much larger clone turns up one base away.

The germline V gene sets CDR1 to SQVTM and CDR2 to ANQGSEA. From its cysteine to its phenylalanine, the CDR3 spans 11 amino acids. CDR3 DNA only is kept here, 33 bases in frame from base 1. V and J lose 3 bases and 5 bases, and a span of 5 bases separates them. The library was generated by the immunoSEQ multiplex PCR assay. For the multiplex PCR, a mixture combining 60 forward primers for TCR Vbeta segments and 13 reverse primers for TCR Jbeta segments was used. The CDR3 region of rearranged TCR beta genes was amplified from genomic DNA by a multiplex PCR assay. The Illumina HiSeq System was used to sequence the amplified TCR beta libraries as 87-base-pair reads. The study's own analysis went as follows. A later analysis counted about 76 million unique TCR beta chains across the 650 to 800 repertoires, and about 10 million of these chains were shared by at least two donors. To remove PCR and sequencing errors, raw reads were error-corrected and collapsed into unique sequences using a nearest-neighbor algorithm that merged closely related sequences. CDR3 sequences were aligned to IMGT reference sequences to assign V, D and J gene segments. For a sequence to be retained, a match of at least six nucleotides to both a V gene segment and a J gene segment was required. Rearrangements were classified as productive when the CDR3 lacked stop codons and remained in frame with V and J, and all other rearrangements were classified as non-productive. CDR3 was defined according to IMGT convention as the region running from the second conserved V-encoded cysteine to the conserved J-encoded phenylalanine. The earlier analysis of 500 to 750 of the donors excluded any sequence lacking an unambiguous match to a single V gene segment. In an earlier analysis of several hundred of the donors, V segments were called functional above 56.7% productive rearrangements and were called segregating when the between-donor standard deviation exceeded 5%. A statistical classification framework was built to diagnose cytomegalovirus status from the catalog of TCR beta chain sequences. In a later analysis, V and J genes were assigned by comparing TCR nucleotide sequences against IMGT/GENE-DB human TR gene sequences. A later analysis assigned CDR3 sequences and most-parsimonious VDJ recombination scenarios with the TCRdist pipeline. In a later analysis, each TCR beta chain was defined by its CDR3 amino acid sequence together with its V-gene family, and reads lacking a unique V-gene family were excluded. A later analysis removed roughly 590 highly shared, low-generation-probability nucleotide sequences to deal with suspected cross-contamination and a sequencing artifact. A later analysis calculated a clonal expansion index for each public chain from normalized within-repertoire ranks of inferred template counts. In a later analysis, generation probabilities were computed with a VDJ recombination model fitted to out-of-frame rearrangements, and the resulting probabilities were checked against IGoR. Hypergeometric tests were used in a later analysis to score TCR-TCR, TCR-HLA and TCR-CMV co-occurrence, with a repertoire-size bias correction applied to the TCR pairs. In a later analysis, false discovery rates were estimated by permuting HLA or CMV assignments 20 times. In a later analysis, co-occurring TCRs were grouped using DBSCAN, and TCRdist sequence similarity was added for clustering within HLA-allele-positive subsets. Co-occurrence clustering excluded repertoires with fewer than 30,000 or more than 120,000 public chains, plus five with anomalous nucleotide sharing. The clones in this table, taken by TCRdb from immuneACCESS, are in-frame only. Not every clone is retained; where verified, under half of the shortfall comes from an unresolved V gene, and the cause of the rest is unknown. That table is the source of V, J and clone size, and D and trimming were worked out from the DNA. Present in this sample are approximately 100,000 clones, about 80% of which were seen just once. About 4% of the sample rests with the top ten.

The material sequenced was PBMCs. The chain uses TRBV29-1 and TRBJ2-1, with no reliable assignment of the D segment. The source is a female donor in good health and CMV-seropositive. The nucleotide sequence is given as TGCAGCGTTGAGAAGCACAATGAGCAGTTCTTC. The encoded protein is CSVEKHNEQFF.